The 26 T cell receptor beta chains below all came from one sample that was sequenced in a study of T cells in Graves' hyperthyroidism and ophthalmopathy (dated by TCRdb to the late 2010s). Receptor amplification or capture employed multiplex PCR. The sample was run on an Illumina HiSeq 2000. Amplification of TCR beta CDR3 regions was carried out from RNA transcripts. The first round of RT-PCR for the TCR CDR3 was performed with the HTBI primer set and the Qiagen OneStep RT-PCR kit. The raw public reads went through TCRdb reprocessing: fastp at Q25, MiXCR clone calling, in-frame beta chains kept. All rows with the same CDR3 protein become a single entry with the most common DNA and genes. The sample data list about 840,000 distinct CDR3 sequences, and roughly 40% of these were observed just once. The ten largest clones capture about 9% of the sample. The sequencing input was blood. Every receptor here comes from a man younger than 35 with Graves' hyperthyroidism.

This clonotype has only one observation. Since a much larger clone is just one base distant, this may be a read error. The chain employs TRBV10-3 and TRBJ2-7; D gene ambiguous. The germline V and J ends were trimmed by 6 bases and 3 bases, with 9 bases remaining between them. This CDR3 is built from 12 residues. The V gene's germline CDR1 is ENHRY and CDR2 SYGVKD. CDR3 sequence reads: CAIRGNGYEQYF. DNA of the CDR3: TGTGCCATCAGGGGAAATGGCTACGAGCAGTACTTC.

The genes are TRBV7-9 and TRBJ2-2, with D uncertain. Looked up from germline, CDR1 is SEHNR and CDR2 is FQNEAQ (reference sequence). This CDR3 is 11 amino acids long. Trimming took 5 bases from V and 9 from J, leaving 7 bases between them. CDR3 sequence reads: CASSLPRELFF. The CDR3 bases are TGTGCCAGCAGCCTACCAAGGGAGCTGTTTTTT.

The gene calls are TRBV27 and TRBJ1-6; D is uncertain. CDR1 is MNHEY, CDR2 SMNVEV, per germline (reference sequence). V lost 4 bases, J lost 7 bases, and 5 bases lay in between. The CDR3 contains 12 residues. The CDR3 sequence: CASSSDNSPLHF. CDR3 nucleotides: TGTGCCAGCAGTTCCGACAATTCACCCCTCCACTTT.

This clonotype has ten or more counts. CDR3 sequence (DNA): TGTGCCAGTAGTAGGGTCAAGGAGGTGGTGAATCAGCCCCAGCATTTT. Translation: CASSRVKEVVNQPQHF. The rearrangement links TRBV19 to TRBJ1-5; D unresolved. This CDR3 comprises 16 residues. Germline values: CDR1 LNHDA, CDR2 SQIVND (reference sequence). V was clipped by 4 bases and J by 4 bases, with 17 bases between them. Drawing the rest from reference TRBV19 and TRBJ1-5, the complete variable domain is DGGITQSPKYLFRKEGQNVTLSCEQNLNHDAMYWYRQDPGQGLRLIYYSQIVNDFQKGDIAEGYSVSREKKESFPLTVTSAQKNPTAFYLCASSRVKEVVNQPQHFGDGTRLSIL.

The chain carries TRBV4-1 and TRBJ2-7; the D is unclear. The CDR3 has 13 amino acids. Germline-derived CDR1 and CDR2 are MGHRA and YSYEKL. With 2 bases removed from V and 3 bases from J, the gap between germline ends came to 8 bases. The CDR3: CASSQLVLYEQYF. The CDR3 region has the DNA TGCGCCAGCAGCCAACTAGTTCTCTACGAGCAGTACTTC.

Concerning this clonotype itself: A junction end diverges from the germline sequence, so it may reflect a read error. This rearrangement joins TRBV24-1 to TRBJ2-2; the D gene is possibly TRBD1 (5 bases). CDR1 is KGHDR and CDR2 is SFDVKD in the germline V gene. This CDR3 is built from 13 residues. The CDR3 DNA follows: TGTGCCGCCAGTCCCACAGGAACCGGGGAGCTGTTTTTT. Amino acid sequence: CAASPTGTGELFF.

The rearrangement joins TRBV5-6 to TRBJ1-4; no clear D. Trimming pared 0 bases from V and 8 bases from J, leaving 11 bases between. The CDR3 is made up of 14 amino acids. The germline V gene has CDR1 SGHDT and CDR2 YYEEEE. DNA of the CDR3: TGTGCCAGCAGCTTGGATGCGGTATCGGAAAAACTGTTTTTT. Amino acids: CASSLDAVSEKLFF.

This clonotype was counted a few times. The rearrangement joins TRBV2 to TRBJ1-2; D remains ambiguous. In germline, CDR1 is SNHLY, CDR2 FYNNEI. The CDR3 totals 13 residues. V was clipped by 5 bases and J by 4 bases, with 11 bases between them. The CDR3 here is CASSPDPVYGYTF. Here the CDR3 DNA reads TGTGCCAGCAGTCCAGACCCGGTCTATGGCTACACCTTC.

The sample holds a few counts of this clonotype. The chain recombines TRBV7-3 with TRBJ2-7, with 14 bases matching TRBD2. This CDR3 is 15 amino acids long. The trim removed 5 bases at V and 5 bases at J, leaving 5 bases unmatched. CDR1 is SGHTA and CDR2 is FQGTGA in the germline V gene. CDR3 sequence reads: CASSQGTSGSDEQYF. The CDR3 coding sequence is TGTGCCAGCAGCCAGGGGACTAGCGGGAGTGACGAGCAGTACTTC. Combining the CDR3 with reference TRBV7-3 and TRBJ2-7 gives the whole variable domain GAGVSQTPSNKVTEKGKYVELRCDPISGHTALYWYRQSLGQGPEFLIYFQGTGAADDSGLPNDRFFAVRPEGSVSTLKIQRTERGDSAVYLCASSQGTSGSDEQYFGPGTRLTVT.

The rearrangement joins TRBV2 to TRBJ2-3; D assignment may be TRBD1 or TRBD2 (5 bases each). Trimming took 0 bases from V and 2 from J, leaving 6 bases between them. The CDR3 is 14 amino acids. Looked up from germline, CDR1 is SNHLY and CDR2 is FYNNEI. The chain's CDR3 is CASSEAGDTDTQYF. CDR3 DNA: TGTGCCAGCAGTGAAGCGGGGGACACAGATACGCAGTATTTT.

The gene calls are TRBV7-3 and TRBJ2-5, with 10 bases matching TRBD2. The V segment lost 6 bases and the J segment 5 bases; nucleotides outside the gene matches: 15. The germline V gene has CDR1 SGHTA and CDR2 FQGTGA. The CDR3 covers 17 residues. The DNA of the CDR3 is TGTGCCAGCAGTTACTCGAATCGGCCAGCGGGGGGGGAGACCCAGTACTTC. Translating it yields CASSYSNRPAGGETQYF.

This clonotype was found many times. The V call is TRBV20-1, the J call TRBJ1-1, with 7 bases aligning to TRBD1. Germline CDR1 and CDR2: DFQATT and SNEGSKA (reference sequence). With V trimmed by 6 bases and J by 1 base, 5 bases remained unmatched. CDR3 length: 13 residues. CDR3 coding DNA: TGCAGTGCAATGGGACAGACGAACACTGAAGCTTTCTTT. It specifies CSAMGQTNTEAFF.

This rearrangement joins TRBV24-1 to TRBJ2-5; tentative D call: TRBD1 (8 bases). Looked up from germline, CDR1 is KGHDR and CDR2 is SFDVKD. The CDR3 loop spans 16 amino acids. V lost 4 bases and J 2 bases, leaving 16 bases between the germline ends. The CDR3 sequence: CATSDPKQGGQETQYF. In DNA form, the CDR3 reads TGTGCCACCAGTGACCCAAAACAGGGGGGGCAAGAGACCCAGTACTTC.

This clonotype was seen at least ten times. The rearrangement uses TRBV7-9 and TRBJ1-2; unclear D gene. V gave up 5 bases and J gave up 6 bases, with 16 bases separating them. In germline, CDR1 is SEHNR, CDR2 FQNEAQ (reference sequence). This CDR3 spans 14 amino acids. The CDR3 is CASSPPTPSNGYTF. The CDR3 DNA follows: TGTGCCAGCAGCCCGCCTACCCCATCGAATGGCTACACCTTC. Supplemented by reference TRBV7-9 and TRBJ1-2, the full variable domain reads DTGVSQNPRHKITKRGQNVTFRCDPISEHNRLYWYRQTLGQGPEFLTYFQNEAQLEKSRLLSDRFSAERPKGSFSTLEIQRTEQGDSAMYLCASSPPTPSNGYTFGSGTRLTVV.

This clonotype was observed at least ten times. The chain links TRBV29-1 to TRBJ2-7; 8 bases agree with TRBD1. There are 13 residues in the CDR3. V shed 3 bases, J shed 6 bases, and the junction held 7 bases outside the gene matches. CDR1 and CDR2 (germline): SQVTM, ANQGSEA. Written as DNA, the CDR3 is TGCAGCGTTGATTCGTCAGGGGGCGGCGAGCAGTACTTC. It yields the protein CSVDSSGGGEQYF.

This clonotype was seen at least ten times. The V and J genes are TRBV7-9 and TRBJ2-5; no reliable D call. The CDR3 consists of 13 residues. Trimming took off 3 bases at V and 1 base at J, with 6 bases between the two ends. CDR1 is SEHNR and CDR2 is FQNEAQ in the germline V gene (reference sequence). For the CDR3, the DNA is TGTGCCAGCAGCTTGCAGATCCAAGAGACCCAGTACTTC. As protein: CASSLQIQETQYF.

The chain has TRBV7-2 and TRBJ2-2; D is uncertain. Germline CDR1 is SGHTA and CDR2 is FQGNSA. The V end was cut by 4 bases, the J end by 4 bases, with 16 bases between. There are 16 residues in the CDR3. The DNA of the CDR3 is TGTGCCAGCAGCTCAGGTCTGCGAGATGGCACCGGGGAGCTGTTTTTT. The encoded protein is CASSSGLRDGTGELFF.

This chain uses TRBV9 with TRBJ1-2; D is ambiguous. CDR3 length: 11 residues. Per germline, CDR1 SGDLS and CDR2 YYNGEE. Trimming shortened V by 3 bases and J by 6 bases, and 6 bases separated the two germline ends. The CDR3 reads CASSDTHGYTF. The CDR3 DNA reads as TGTGCCAGCAGCGACACCCATGGCTACACCTTC.

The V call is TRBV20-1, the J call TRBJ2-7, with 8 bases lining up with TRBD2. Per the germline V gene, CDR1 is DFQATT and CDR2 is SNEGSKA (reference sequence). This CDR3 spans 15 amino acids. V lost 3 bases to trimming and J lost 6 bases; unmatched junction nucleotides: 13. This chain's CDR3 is CSASLGGGGVGEQYF. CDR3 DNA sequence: TGCAGTGCTAGCCTCGGGGGGGGGGGGGTAGGCGAGCAGTACTTC.

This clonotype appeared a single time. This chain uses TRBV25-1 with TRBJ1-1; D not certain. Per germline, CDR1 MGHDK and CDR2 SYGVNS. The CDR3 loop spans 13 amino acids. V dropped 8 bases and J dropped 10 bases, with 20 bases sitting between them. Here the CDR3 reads CASGFPLGSVAFF. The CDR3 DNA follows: TGTGCCAGCGGCTTCCCGTTGGGCAGCGTAGCTTTCTTT. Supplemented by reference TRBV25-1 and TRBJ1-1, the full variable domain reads EADIYQTPRYLVIGTGKKITLECSQTMGHDKMYWYQQDPGMELHLIHYSYGVNSTEKGDLSSESTVSRIRTEHFPLTLESARPSHTSQYLCASGFPLGSVAFFGQGTRLTVV.

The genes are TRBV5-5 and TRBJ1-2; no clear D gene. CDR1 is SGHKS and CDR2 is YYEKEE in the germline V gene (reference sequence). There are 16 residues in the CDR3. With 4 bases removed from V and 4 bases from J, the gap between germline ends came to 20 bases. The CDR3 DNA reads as TGTGCCAGCAGCCCGTTTGCAGGCCTTCTCGGCTATGGCTACACCTTC. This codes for CASSPFAGLLGYGYTF.

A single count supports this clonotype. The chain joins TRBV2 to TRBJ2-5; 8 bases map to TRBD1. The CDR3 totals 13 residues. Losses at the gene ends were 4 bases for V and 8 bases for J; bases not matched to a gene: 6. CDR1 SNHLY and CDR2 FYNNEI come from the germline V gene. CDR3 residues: CASSAQQGGTQYF. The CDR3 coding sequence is TGTGCCAGCAGTGCACAACAGGGGGGAACCCAGTACTTC.

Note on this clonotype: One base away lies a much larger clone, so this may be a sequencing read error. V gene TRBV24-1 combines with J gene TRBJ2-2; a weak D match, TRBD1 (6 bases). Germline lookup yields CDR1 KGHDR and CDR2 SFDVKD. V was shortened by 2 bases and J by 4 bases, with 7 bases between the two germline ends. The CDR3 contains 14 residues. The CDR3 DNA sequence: TGTGCCACCAGTGATTACAGGGTCACCGGGGAGCTGTTTTTT. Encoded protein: CATSDYRVTGELFF.

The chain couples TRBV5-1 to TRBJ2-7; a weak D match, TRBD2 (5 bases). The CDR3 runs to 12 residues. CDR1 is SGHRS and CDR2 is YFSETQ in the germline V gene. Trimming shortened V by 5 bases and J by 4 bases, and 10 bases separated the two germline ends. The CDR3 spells CASREDEYEQYF. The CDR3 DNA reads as TGCGCCAGCAGGGAGGACGAATACGAGCAGTACTTC.

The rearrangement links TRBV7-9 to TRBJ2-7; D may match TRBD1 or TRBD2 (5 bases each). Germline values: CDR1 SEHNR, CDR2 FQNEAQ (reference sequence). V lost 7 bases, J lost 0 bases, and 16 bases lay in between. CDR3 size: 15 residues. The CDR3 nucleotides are TGTGCCAGCAACGCTGGGACGGTGAGCTCCTACGAGCAGTACTTC. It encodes CASNAGTVSSYEQYF.

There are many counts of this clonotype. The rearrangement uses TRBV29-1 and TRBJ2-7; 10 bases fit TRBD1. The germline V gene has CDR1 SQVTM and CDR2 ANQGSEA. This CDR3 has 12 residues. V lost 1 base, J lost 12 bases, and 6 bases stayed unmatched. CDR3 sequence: CSVEGGQGGTYF. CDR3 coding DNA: TGCAGCGTTGAAGGAGGACAGGGGGGAACGTACTTC.